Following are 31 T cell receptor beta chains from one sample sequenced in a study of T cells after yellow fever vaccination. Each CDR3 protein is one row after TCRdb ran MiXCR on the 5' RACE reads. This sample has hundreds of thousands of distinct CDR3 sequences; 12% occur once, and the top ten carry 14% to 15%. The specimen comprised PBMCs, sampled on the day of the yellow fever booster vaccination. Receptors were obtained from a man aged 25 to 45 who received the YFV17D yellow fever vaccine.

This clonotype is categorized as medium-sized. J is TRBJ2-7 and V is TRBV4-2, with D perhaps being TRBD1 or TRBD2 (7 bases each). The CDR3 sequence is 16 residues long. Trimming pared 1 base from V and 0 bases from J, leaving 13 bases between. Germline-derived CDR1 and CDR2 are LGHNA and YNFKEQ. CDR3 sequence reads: CASSQGEGAPSYEQYF. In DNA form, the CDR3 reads TGTGCCAGCAGCCAAGGGGAGGGGGCCCCCTCCTACGAGCAGTACTTC.

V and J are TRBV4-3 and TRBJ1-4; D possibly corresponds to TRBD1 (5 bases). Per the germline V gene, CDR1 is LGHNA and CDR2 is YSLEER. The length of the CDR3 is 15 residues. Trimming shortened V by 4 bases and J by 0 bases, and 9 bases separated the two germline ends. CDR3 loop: CASSRQTATNEKLFF. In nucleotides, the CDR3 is TGCGCCAGCAGCCGACAGACTGCAACTAATGAAAAACTGTTTTTT.

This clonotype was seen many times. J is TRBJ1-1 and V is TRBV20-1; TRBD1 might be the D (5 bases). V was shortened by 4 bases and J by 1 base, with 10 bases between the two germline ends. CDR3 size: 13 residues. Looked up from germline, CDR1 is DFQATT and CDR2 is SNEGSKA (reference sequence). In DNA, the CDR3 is TGCAGTGCTACTGACAGAAGGAACACTGAAGCTTTCTTT. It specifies CSATDRRNTEAFF.

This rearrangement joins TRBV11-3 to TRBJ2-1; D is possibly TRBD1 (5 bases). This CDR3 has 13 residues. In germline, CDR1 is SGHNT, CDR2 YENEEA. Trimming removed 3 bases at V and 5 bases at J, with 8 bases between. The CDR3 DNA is TGTGCCAGCAGCTTTGAGACAGACAATGAGCAGTTCTTC. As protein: CASSFETDNEQFF.

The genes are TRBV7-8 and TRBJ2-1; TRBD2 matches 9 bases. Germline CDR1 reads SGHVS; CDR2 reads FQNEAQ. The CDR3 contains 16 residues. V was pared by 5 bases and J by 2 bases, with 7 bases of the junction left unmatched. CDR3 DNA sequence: TGTGCCAGCAGCGGTACGACTAGCGGAACCTACAATGAGCAGTTCTTC. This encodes CASSGTTSGTYNEQFF. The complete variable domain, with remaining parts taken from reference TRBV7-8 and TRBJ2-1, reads GAGVSQSPRYKVAKRGQDVALRCDPISGHVSLFWYQQALGQGPEFLTYFQNEAQLDKSGLPSDRFFAERPEGSVSTLKIQRTQQEDSAVYLCASSGTTSGTYNEQFFGPGTRLTVL.

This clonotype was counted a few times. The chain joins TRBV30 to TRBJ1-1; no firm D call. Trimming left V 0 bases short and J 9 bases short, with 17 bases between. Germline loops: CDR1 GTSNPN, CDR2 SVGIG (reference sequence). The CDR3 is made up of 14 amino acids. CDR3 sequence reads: CAWSVSGLGRKAFF. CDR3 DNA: TGTGCCTGGAGTGTATCGGGCCTGGGAAGAAAAGCTTTCTTT.

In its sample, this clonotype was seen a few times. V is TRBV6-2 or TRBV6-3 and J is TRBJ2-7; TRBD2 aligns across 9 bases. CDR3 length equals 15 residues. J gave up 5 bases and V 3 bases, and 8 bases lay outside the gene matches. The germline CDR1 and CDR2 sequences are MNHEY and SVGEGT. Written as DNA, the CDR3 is TGTGCCAGCAGTTATTTCGGTAGCGGGAGCCACGAGCAGTACTTC. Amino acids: CASSYFGSGSHEQYF.

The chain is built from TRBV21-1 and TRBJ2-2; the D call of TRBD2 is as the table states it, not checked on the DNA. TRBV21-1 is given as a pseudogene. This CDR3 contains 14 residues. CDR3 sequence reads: CATRLAGDTGELFF. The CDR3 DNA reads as TGTGCCACGAGGCTAGCGGGAGACACCGGGGAGCTGTTTTTT.

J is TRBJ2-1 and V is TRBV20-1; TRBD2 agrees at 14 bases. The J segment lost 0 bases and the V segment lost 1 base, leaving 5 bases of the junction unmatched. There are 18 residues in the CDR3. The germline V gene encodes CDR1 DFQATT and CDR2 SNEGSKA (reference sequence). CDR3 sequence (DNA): TGCAGTGCTAGAGCGGGACTAGCGGGAGAGAGCTCCTACAATGAGCAGTTCTTC. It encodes CSARAGLAGESSYNEQFF.

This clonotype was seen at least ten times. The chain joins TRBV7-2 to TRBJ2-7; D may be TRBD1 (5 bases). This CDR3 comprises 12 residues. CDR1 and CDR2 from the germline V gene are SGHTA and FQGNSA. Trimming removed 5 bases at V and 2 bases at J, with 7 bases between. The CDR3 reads CASSEGAYEQYF. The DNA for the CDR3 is TGTGCCAGCAGCGAAGGGGCCTACGAGCAGTACTTC.

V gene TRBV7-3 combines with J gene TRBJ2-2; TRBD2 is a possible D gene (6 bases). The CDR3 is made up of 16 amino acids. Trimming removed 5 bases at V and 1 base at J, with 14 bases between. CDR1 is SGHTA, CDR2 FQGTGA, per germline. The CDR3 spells CASSPKAGMNTGELFF. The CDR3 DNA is TGTGCCAGCAGCCCAAAAGCGGGCATGAACACCGGGGAGCTGTTTTTT.

This chain's CDR3 is CASSLSSGDEQYF. The CDR3 DNA follows: TGTGCCAGCAGCTTGTCATCCGGGGACGAGCAGTACTTC. The J gene is TRBJ2-7, the V gene TRBV5-4, with D possibly matching TRBD2 (5 bases). The CDR3 length is 13 residues. V was pared by 1 base and J by 5 bases, with 10 bases between. The germline gives CDR1 SGHNT, CDR2 YYREEE (reference sequence).

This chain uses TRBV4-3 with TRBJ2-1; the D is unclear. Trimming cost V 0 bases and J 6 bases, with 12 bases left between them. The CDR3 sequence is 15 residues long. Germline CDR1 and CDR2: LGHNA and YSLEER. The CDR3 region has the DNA TGCGCCAGCAGCCAAGAGGGGTGGGTCTTCAATGAGCAGTTCTTC. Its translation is CASSQEGWVFNEQFF.

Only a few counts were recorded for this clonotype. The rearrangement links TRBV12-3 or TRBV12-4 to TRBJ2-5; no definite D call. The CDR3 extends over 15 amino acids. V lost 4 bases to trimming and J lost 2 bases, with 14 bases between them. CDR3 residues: CASSSLVGRQETQYF. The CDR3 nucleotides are TGTGCCAGCAGTTCTTTGGTCGGAAGACAAGAGACCCAGTACTTC.

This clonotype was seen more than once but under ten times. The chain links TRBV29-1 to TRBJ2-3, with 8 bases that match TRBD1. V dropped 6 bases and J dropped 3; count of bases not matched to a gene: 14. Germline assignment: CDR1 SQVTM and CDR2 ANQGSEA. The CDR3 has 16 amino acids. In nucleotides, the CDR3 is TGCAGCGTCACTTCTCGGCAGGGGGCGGGAACAGATACGCAGTATTTT. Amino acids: CSVTSRQGAGTDTQYF.

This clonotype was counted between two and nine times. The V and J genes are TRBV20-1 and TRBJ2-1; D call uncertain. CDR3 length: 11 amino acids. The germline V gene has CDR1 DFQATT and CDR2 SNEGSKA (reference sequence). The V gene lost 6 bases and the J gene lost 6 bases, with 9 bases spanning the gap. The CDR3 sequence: CSAPQLNEQFF. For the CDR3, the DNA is TGCAGTGCGCCACAACTCAATGAGCAGTTCTTC.

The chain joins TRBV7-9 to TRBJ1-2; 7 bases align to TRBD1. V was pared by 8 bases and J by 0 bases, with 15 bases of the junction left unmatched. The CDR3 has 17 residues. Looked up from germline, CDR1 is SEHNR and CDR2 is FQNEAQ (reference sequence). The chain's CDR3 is CASYTNLGTAANYGYTF. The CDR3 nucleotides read TGTGCCAGCTACACCAACTTGGGGACAGCAGCTAACTATGGCTACACCTTC.

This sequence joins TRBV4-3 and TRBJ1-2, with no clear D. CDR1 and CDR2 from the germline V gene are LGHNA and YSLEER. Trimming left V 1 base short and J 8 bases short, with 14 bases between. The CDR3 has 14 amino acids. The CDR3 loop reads CASSQGPGEYGYTF. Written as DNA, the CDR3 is TGCGCCAGCAGCCAAGGTCCGGGAGAATACGGCTACACCTTC.

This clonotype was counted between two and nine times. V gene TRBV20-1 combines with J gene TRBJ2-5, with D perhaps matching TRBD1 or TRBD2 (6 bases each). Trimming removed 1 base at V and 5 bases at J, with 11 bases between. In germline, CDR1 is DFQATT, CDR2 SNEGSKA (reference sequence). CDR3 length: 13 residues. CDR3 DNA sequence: TGCAGTGCTAGAGTCGGGGGCGGTGAGACCCAGTACTTC. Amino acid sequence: CSARVGGGETQYF.

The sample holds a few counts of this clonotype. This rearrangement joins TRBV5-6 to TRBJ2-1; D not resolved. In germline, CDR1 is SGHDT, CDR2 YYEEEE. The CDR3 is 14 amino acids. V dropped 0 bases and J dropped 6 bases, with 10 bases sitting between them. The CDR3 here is CASSLDLSTNEQFF. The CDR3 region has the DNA TGTGCCAGCAGCTTGGACTTGTCTACCAATGAGCAGTTCTTC. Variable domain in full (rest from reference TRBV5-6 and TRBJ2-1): DAGVTQSPTHLIKTRGQQVTLRCSPKSGHDTVSWYQQALGQGPQFIFQYYEEEERQRGNFPDRFSGHQFPNYSSELNVNALLLGDSALYLCASSLDLSTNEQFFGPGTRLTVL.

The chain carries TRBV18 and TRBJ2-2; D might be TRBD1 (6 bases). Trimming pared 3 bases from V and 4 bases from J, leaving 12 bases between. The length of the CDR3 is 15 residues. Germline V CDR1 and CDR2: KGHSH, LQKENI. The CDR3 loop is CASSPSQGRTGELFF. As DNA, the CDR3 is TGTGCCAGCTCACCCTCACAGGGTCGCACCGGGGAGCTGTTTTTT.

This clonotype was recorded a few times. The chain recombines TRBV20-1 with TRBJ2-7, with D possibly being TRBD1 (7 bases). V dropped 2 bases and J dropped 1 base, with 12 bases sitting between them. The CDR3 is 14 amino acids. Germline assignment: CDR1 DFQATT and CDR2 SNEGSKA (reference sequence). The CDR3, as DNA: TGCAGTGCTAGAAAACAGGGGAGGTCCTACGAGCAGTACTTC. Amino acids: CSARKQGRSYEQYF.

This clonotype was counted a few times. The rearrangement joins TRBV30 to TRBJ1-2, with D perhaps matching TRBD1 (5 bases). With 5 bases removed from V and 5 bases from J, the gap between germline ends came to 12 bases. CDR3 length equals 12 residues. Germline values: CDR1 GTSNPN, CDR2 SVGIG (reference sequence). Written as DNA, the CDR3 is TGTGCCTGGCAGGACAACGGGTATGGCTACACCTTC. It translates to CAWQDNGYGYTF.

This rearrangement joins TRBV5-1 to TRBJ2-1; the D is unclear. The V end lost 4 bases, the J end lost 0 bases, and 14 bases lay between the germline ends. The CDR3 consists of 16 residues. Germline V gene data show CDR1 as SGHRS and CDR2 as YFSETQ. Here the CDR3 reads CASSIKTLASYNEQFF. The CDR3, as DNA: TGCGCCAGCAGCATTAAGACCTTAGCCTCCTACAATGAGCAGTTCTTC.

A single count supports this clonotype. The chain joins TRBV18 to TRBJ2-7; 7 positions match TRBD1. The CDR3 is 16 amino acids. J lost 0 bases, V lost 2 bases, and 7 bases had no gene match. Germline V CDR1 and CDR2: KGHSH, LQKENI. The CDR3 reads CASSPITGASSYEQYF. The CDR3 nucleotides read TGTGCCAGCTCACCAATAACAGGGGCCAGCTCCTACGAGCAGTACTTC.

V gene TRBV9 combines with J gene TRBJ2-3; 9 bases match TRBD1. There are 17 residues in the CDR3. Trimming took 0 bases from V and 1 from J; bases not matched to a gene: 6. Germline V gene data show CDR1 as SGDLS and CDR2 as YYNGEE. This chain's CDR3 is CASSVGIQGAGTDTQYF. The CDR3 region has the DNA TGTGCCAGCAGCGTAGGGATACAGGGGGCTGGCACAGATACGCAGTATTTT.

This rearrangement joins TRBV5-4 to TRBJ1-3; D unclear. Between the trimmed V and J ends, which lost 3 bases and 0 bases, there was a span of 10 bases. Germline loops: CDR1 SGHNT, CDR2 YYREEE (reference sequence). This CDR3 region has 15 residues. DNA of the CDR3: TGTGCCAGCAGCTCCGGGAGTAACTCTGGAAACACCATATATTTT. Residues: CASSSGSNSGNTIYF.

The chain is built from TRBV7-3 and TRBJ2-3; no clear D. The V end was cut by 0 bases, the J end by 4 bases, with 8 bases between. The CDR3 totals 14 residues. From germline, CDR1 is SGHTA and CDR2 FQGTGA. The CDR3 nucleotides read TGTGCCAGCAGCTTAACGTTAAGCGCAGATACGCAGTATTTT. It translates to CASSLTLSADTQYF.

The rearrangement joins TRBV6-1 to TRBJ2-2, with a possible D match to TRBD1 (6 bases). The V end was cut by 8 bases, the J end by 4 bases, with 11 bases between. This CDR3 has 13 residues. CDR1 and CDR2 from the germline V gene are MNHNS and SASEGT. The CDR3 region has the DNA TGTGCCAGCCAGGGGCAAATCACCGGGGAGCTGTTTTTT. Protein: CASQGQITGELFF.

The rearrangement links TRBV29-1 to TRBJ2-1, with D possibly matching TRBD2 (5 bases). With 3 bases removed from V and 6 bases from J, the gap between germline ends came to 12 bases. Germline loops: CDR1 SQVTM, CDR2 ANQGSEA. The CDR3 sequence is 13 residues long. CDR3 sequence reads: CSVEGVRANEQFF. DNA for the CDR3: TGCAGCGTTGAGGGAGTAAGGGCCAATGAGCAGTTCTTC.

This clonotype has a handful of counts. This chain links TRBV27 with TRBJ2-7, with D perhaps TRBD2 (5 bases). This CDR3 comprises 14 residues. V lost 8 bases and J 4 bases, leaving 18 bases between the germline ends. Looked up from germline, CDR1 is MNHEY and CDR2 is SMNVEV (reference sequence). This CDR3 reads CASRFGLLSYEQYF. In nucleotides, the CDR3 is TGTGCCAGCCGGTTTGGACTCCTTTCTTACGAGCAGTACTTC.